The 24 T cell receptor beta chains below all came from one sample that was sequenced in a study of blood T cell repertoires in COVID-19. Data came from immunoSEQ multiplex PCR; TCRdb stores just in-frame clones and leaves some out. The repertoire has about 280,000 clones, around 87% of them found once; the top ten carry around 2.1%. Sequencing was done on a sample of peripheral blood. The receptors shown here come from a woman in her thirties who had recovered from COVID-19.

In nucleotides, the CDR3 is TGTGCCACAAGGGGGGACAGGGAGTCTGAAGCTTTCTTT. It yields the protein CATRGDRESEAFF. The chain joins TRBV10-3 to TRBJ1-1; 9 bases align to TRBD1. Germline V gene sequence: CDR1 ENHRY, CDR2 SYGVKD. V lost 10 bases to trimming and J lost 6 bases; unmatched junction nucleotides: 9. CDR3 size: 13 residues.

This clone was counted a few times. This chain uses TRBV29-1 with TRBJ2-7, with 11 bases lining up with TRBD2. V was clipped by 4 bases and J by 7 bases; unmatched bases: 6. From germline, CDR1 is SQVTM and CDR2 ANQGSEA. The CDR3 covers 13 residues. The DNA for the CDR3 is TGCAGCGTTGTTAGGCTAGCGGGAGGTGAGCAGTACTTC. Translating gives CSVVRLAGGEQYF.

V usage is TRBV7-2 and J usage is TRBJ1-2; 9 bases match TRBD1. Unmatched junction bases numbered 2, after V lost 3 bases and J lost 3 bases. Germline V gives CDR1 SGHTA, CDR2 FQGNSA. CDR3 length: 14 amino acids. CDR3 protein: CASSLDRGDYGYTF. CDR3 DNA sequence: TGTGCCAGCAGCTTGGACAGGGGTGACTATGGCTACACCTTC.

The V and J genes are TRBV3-1 (or the pseudogene TRBV3-2) and TRBJ2-7; weak D call: TRBD2 (7 bases). The CDR3 covers 12 residues. Trimming removed 5 bases at V and 6 bases at J, with 11 bases between. The germline CDR1 and CDR2 sequences are LGHDT and YNNKEL (reference sequence). The CDR3 nucleotides are TGTGCCAGCAGCGAGGCGGGGGCCGAGCAGTACTTC. It codes for CASSEAGAEQYF.

The rearrangement joins TRBV5-4 to TRBJ2-2; TRBD1 matches at 10 bases. This CDR3 has 15 amino acids. Trimming cost V 3 bases and J 6 bases; bases outside gene matches: 5. CDR1 and CDR2 (germline): SGHNT, YYREEE (reference sequence). CDR3 in amino acids: CASSSGQGVPGELFF. CDR3 in DNA: TGTGCCAGCAGCTCCGGACAGGGGGTGCCCGGGGAGCTGTTTTTT.

This rearrangement joins TRBV29-1 to TRBJ1-2; TRBD1 matches 11 bases. The CDR3 is made up of 13 amino acids. CDR1 is SQVTM, CDR2 ANQGSEA, per germline. The V and J ends lost 6 bases and 4 bases, in that order; junction bases with no gene match: 4. The CDR3 sequence is CSVRTGGLYGYTF. The CDR3 coding sequence is TGCAGCGTAAGGACAGGGGGCCTCTATGGCTACACCTTC. Full variable domain (remainder filled in from reference TRBV29-1 and TRBJ1-2): SAVISQKPSRDICQRGTSLTIQCQVDSQVTMMFWYRQQPGQSLTLIATANQGSEATYESGFVIDKFPISRPNLTFSTLTVSNMSPEDSSIYLCSVRTGGLYGYTFGSGTRLTVV.

The V gene is TRBV7-9, the J gene TRBJ1-6; TRBD1 aligns across 8 bases. The V gene's germline CDR1 is SEHNR and CDR2 FQNEAQ (reference sequence). This CDR3 contains 15 residues. V lost 1 base, J lost 7 bases, and 3 bases stayed unmatched. CDR3 in amino acids: CASSLGGDRNSPLHF. In DNA form, the CDR3 reads TGTGCCAGCAGCTTAGGGGGGGACAGGAATTCACCCCTCCACTTT.

The genes are TRBV11-1 and TRBJ1-4; TRBD1 agrees at 7 bases. The V gene's germline CDR1 is SGHAT and CDR2 FQDESV (reference sequence). V lost 5 bases to trimming and J lost 4 bases; unmatched junction nucleotides: 7. The length of the CDR3 is 15 residues. CDR3 region: CASSATGTVNEKLFF. Here the CDR3 DNA reads TGTGCCAGCAGCGCAACCGGGACAGTTAATGAAAAACTGTTTTTT.

The chain employs TRBV28 and TRBJ1-5; D is perhaps TRBD1 (6 bases). The germline V gene encodes CDR1 MDHEN and CDR2 SYDVKM. The CDR3 spans 16 residues. Trimming stripped 6 bases from V and 4 bases from J, with 19 bases between. The CDR3 DNA sequence: TGTGCCAGCAGCTCTGGGCGCAGGGGATCAAATCAGCCCCAGCATTTT. Amino acids: CASSSGRRGSNQPQHF.

The chain carries TRBV27 and TRBJ2-3, with D possibly being TRBD1 (6 bases). CDR1 MNHEY and CDR2 SMNVEV come from the germline V gene (reference sequence). The germline V and J ends were trimmed by 4 bases and 4 bases, with 15 bases remaining between them. The CDR3 consists of 15 residues. CDR3 sequence: CASSYQGLASDTQYF. In DNA form, the CDR3 reads TGTGCCAGCAGTTATCAGGGGTTAGCCTCAGATACGCAGTATTTT.

The V and J genes are TRBV7-8 and TRBJ2-7; maybe TRBD2 (6 bases). V shed 0 bases and J shed 2 bases, with 11 bases lying between them. The CDR3 runs 15 residues. CDR1 and CDR2 (germline): SGHVS, FQNEAQ. CDR3 sequence (DNA): TGTGCCAGCAGCTTAGCTACCGGCGGGGCCTACGAGCAGTACTTC. Protein: CASSLATGGAYEQYF.

This clone was seen a few times. The chain is built from TRBV5-1 and TRBJ1-2; D gene unclear. The CDR3 length is 14 residues. The germline gives CDR1 SGHRS, CDR2 YFSETQ. The V end was cut by 1 base, the J end by 6 bases, with 13 bases between. CDR3 nucleotides: TGCGCCAGCAGCTTGTGGTTCGGTGGAGATGGCTACACCTTC. It specifies CASSLWFGGDGYTF.

This chain uses TRBV4-1 with TRBJ1-1; 9 bases fit TRBD1. The CDR3 length is 16 residues. V lost 0 bases and J lost 5; bases outside the gene matches: 7. CDR1 is MGHRA and CDR2 is YSYEKL in the germline V gene. Written as DNA, the CDR3 is TGCGCCAGCAGCCAAGATCAGGGACAGGGTAGGACTGAAGCTTTCTTT. Its translation is CASSQDQGQGRTEAFF.

This sequence joins TRBV5-6 and TRBJ1-2; 7 bases line up with TRBD1. Germline values: CDR1 SGHDT, CDR2 YYEEEE. V shed 1 base, J shed 4 bases, and the junction held 4 bases outside the gene matches. The CDR3 is made up of 14 amino acids. CDR3 in DNA: TGTGCCAGCAGCTTGCTAGGGGGCGGCTATGGCTACACCTTC. This sequence encodes CASSLLGGGYGYTF. Looking up the rest from reference TRBV5-6 and TRBJ1-2 gives the full variable domain: DAGVTQSPTHLIKTRGQQVTLRCSPKSGHDTVSWYQQALGQGPQFIFQYYEEEERQRGNFPDRFSGHQFPNYSSELNVNALLLGDSALYLCASSLLGGGYGYTFGSGTRLTVV.

This chain connects TRBV7-2 to TRBJ2-7; D is unresolved. The CDR3 is 13 amino acids. CDR1 and CDR2 from the germline V gene are SGHTA and FQGNSA. With 3 bases removed from V and 5 bases from J, the gap between germline ends came to 11 bases. In DNA, the CDR3 is TGTGCCAGCAGCTTGAATACGGGTAACGAGCAGTACTTC. It translates to CASSLNTGNEQYF.

This clone was recorded only once. J is TRBJ1-4 and V is TRBV9; perhaps TRBD1 as D (6 bases). Trimming left V 3 bases short and J 3 bases short, with 12 bases between. CDR3 length: 15 amino acids. Germline CDR1 SGDLS, CDR2 YYNGEE. The CDR3 loop is CASSARDNPNEKLFF. The DNA of the CDR3 is TGTGCCAGCAGCGCCCGGGACAATCCTAATGAAAAACTGTTTTTT.

The gene calls are TRBV19 and TRBJ2-2, with a weak D call TRBD1 (6 bases). V was pared by 2 bases and J by 6 bases, with 10 bases between. This CDR3 spans 14 amino acids. CDR1 is LNHDA, CDR2 SQIVND, per germline (reference sequence). In DNA form, the CDR3 reads TGTGCCAGTAGTATACAACAGGGAGCCGGGGAGCTGTTTTTT. Translating gives CASSIQQGAGELFF.

V gene TRBV10-3 combines with J gene TRBJ1-5; TRBD1 matches at 7 bases. CDR1 ENHRY and CDR2 SYGVKD come from the germline V gene. This CDR3 is 14 amino acids long. V lost 6 bases, J lost 2 bases, and 4 bases stayed unmatched. This chain's CDR3 is CAISDTGGNQPQHF. The CDR3 region has the DNA TGTGCCATCAGCGATACAGGGGGCAATCAGCCCCAGCATTTT.

The chain uses TRBV3-1 (or the pseudogene TRBV3-2) and TRBJ2-3, with D perhaps matching TRBD2 (5 bases). The length of the CDR3 is 17 residues. V lost 0 bases and J lost 1, with 14 bases in between. The germline V gene has CDR1 LGHDT and CDR2 YNNKEL (reference sequence). CDR3 in amino acids: CASSQDVTEEGTDTQYF. In DNA form, the CDR3 reads TGTGCCAGCAGCCAAGATGTAACGGAGGAGGGCACAGATACGCAGTATTTT.

The rearrangement uses TRBV5-1 and TRBJ2-3; D remains unclear. CDR1 is SGHRS, CDR2 YFSETQ, per germline. This CDR3 is 14 amino acids long. Trimming removed 7 bases at V and 1 base at J, with 13 bases between. The CDR3 region is CASALGSGTDTQYF. In DNA form, the CDR3 reads TGCGCCAGCGCCCTCGGTTCTGGCACAGATACGCAGTATTTT.

This chain connects TRBV5-4 to TRBJ2-7; 12 bases map to TRBD2. V trimming: 0 bases; J trimming: 4 bases; junction bases outside the gene matches: 5. This CDR3 comprises 16 residues. CDR1 is SGHNT and CDR2 is YYREEE in the germline V gene (reference sequence). For the CDR3, the DNA is TGTGCCAGCAGCTTGGGACTAGCGGGAGCTGTATACGAGCAGTACTTC. Its translation is CASSLGLAGAVYEQYF.

Concerning this clone: Other DNA sequences in the sample encode the same CDR3. The V and J genes are TRBV28 and TRBJ1-5, with D possibly TRBD1 on 5 matching bases. V dropped 4 bases and J dropped 4 bases, with 8 bases sitting between them. From germline, CDR1 is MDHEN and CDR2 SYDVKM. This CDR3 has 13 residues. The CDR3 region is CASSSDSNQPQHF. The CDR3 nucleotides read TGTGCCAGCAGTTCTGACAGTAATCAGCCCCAGCATTTT.

The chain carries TRBV5-1 and TRBJ2-1, with 7 bases matching TRBD2. The CDR3 covers 15 residues. V dropped 2 bases and J dropped 5; count of bases not matched to a gene: 7. The germline CDR1 and CDR2 sequences are SGHRS and YFSETQ. This CDR3 reads CASSLGGSPNNEQFF. CDR3 sequence (DNA): TGCGCCAGCAGCTTAGGCGGGAGTCCCAACAATGAGCAGTTCTTC.

The CDR3 reads CASSWGGLTDTQYF. The CDR3 DNA reads as TGTGCCAGCAGCTGGGGGGGTCTGACAGATACGCAGTATTTT. J is TRBJ2-3 and V is TRBV7-3; 7 nucleotides line up with TRBD2. V trimming: 4 bases; J trimming: 3 bases; junction bases outside the gene matches: 4. The CDR3 contains 14 residues. The V gene's germline CDR1 is SGHTA and CDR2 FQGTGA.